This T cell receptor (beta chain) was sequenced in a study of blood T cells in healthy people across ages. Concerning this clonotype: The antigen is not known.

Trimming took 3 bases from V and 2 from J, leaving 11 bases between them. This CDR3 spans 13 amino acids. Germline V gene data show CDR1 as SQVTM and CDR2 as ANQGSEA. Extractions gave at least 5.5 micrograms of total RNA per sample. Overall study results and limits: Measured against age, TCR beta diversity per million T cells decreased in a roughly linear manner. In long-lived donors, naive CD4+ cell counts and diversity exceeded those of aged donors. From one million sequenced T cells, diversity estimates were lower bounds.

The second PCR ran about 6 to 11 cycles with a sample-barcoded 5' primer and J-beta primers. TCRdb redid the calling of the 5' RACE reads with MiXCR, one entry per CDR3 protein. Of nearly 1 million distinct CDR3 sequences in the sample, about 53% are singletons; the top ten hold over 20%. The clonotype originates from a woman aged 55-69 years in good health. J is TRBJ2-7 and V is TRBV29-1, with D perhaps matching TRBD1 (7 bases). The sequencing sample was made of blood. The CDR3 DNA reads TGCAGCGTTGATGGAGGGGGCCCCTACGAGCAGTACTTC. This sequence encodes CSVDGGGPYEQYF.